A selection of T cell receptor beta chains follows, all from one sample in a study of Graves' ophthalmopathy and Graves' hyperthyroidism. TCRdb analysed the multiplex PCR reads with MiXCR anew, one entry per CDR3 protein. The sample gives 200,000 to 300,000 distinct CDR3 sequences, roughly 50% of which show up once; roughly 50% is in the top ten. The sequenced sample was peripheral blood. The receptors originated from an adult man with Graves' ophthalmopathy. Each CDR3 is given with its conserved first and last residue. The D gene is left open where the match is weak. Size tells how often a clone was seen (once, few, many) or the class of an expanded clone, and some rows leave it out.

abundance,v_gene,j_gene,d_gene,CDR3aa,CDR3nt
few,TRBV9,TRBJ1-5,.,CASSLGTNSNQPQHF,TGTGCCAGCAGCTTGGGCACCAATAGCAATCAGCCCCAGCATTTT
.,TRBV20-1,TRBJ1-2,.,CSARDGQGQNYGYTF,TGCAGTGCTAGAGATGGGCAAGGACAAAACTATGGCTACACCTTC
.,TRBV9,TRBJ1-2,.,CASTRRHSYGYTF,TGTGCCAGTACCCGGCGCCACTCCTATGGCTACACCTTC
.,TRBV6-6,TRBJ1-1,.,CASSERGWQGSDEAFF,TGTGCCAGCAGTGAACGGGGTTGGCAGGGGTCGGATGAAGCTTTCTTT
.,TRBV7-2,TRBJ2-5,.,CASSRDGAQETQYF,TGTGCCAGCAGCCGAGACGGGGCCCAGGAGACCCAGTACTTC
.,TRBV2,TRBJ1-2,TRBD1,CASSAETGVYGYTF,TGTGCCAGCAGTGCAGAAACAGGGGTCTATGGCTACACCTTC
few,TRBV10-2,TRBJ1-4,.,CATLRGWEMGEKLFF,TGCGCCACCCTGAGGGGGTGGGAGATGGGTGAAAAACTGTTTTTT
.,TRBV20-1,TRBJ1-2,.,CSAGTGIGYGYTF,TGCAGTGCCGGAACCGGGATAGGCTATGGCTACACCTTC
few,TRBV4-2,TRBJ1-6,.,CASSQDRVGFDSPLHF,TGTGCCAGCAGCCAAGATCGAGTCGGCTTTGATTCACCCCTCCACTTT
.,TRBV10-1,TRBJ2-2,TRBD2,CASRKREVQDGELFF,TGCGCCAGCAGGAAGCGGGAGGTTCAGGACGGGGAGCTGTTTTTT
few,TRBV29-1,TRBJ2-7,TRBD1,CSVKGQGASYEQYF,TGCAGCGTTAAGGGACAGGGGGCTTCCTACGAGCAGTACTTC
once,TRBV4-1,TRBJ1-4,.,CASSQGRGGGRNEKLFF,TGCGCCAGCAGCCAAGGGCGCGGCGGGGGGCGCAATGAAAAACTGTTTTTT
.,TRBV5-1,TRBJ2-7,TRBD1,CASSQVTGVVYEQYF,TGCGCCAGCAGCCAAGTTACAGGGGTCGTGTACGAGCAGTACTTC
.,TRBV29-1,TRBJ2-7,TRBD1,CSSSGTGLYEQYF,TGCAGCAGCTCCGGGACAGGGCTCTACGAGCAGTACTTC
.,TRBV6-1,TRBJ2-2,.,CASSGASATNTGELFF,TGTGCCAGCAGTGGTGCTAGCGCCACGAACACCGGGGAGCTGTTTTTT
.,TRBV12-5,TRBJ2-5,TRBD1,CASSSDGTALRETQYF,TGTGCCAGCAGTTCAGACGGGACAGCGCTGAGGGAGACCCAGTACTTC
.,TRBV7-9,TRBJ2-7,TRBD2,CASSTALAASSYEQYF,TGTGCCAGCAGCACCGCACTAGCGGCGAGCTCCTACGAGCAGTACTTC
.,TRBV6-5,TRBJ2-2,.,CASSYSPSTGELFF,TGTGCCAGCAGTTACTCCCCCAGCACCGGGGAGCTGTTTTTT
.,TRBV6-5,TRBJ1-1,.,CATNSYAAPEAFF,TGTGCCACCAACTCCTATGCCGCCCCTGAAGCTTTCTTT
few,TRBV20-1,TRBJ1-5,.,CSATASGMDFSPQHF,TGCAGTGCTACCGCCTCCGGGATGGATTTTAGTCCCCAGCATTTT
once,TRBV29-1,TRBJ2-2,TRBD1,CSVPGQARGELFF,TGCAGCGTTCCGGGACAGGCGCGGGGGGAGCTGTTTTTT
.,TRBV7-8,TRBJ2-7,.,CASSLLGGLDEQYF,TGTGCCAGCAGCTTACTAGGGGGGTTGGACGAGCAGTACTTC
.,TRBV2,TRBJ2-2,TRBD1,CASSGQGAGDGELFF,TGTGCCAGCAGTGGACAGGGGGCTGGAGACGGGGAGCTGTTTTTT
.,TRBV12-3/TRBV12-4,TRBJ2-7,.,CASSFLSYEQYF,TGTGCCAGCAGTTTTCTCTCCTACGAGCAGTACTTC
.,TRBV2,TRBJ2-7,TRBD2,CASSHRTSGGLSYEQYF,TGTGCCAGCAGTCATAGGACTAGCGGGGGACTCTCCTACGAGCAGTACTTC
few,TRBV20-1,TRBJ1-2,.,CSARFSYGYTF,TGCAGTGCTAGATTCAGCTACGGCTACACCTTC
few,TRBV7-8,TRBJ1-5,.,CASSLVSGRDQPQHF,TGTGCCAGCAGCTTAGTGTCAGGGAGAGATCAGCCCCAGCATTTT
once,TRBV12-3/TRBV12-4,TRBJ2-2,TRBD1,CASSRTGVAGELFF,TGTGCCAGCAGCCGGACAGGGGTCGCCGGGGAGCTGTTTTTT
few,TRBV2,TRBJ2-5,TRBD2,CASRLAAYQETQYF,TGTGCCAGCAGGCTAGCGGCGTACCAAGAGACCCAGTACTTC
.,TRBV2,TRBJ1-1,.,CASYPRVGTEAFF,TGTGCCAGCTATCCTCGCGTCGGCACTGAAGCTTTCTTT
.,TRBV2,TRBJ1-2,.,CASQGTFLGYGYTF,TGTGCCAGCCAAGGGACTTTTTTAGGGTATGGCTACACCTTC
.,TRBV19,TRBJ2-7,.,CASSAGLRYEQYF,TGTGCCAGTAGTGCGGGACTCCGATACGAGCAGTACTTC
.,TRBV19,TRBJ2-7,.,CASSIRTANEQYF,TGTGCCAGTAGTATCAGGACAGCAAACGAGCAGTACTTC
many,TRBV4-1,TRBJ2-7,TRBD2,CASSARLAEYYEQYF,TGCGCCAGCAGCGCCCGACTAGCGGAGTATTACGAGCAGTACTTC
.,TRBV6-2/TRBV6-3,TRBJ2-7,.,CASSYSGSYEQYF,TGTGCCAGCAGTTACTCGGGCTCCTACGAGCAGTACTTC
few,TRBV10-3,TRBJ2-5,.,CAISEYGGETQYF,TGTGCCATCAGTGAGTACGGAGGGGAGACCCAGTACTTC
.,TRBV20-1,TRBJ2-7,.,CSARQGIHEQYF,TGCAGTGCTAGACAGGGGATTCACGAGCAGTACTTC
few,TRBV20-1,TRBJ1-5,TRBD1,CSAPDRGQNQPQHF,TGCAGTGCTCCAGACAGGGGGCAAAATCAGCCCCAGCATTTT
few,TRBV6-1,TRBJ1-2,.,CASSGGSYGYTF,TGTGCCAGCAGTGGAGGTTCATATGGCTACACCTTC
few,TRBV20-1,TRBJ2-7,.,CSARDVGGSGVYEQYF,TGCAGTGCTAGAGATGTAGGGGGCAGCGGGGTATACGAGCAGTACTTC
.,TRBV27,TRBJ2-5,.,CASSSLPRETQYF,TGTGCCAGCAGTTCCCTCCCCAGAGAGACCCAGTACTTC
.,TRBV7-9,TRBJ2-7,.,CASRSGIPTYEQYF,TGTGCCAGCAGATCCGGGATACCAACCTACGAGCAGTACTTC
.,TRBV2,TRBJ2-7,.,CASLNNEQYF,TGTGCCAGCTTAAACAATGAGCAGTACTTC
many,TRBV4-1,TRBJ2-2,.,CASSPGQHLTGELFF,TGCGCCAGCAGCCCCGGGCAGCACCTCACCGGGGAGCTGTTTTTT
.,TRBV24-1,TRBJ2-5,TRBD1,CATSDSSGTGTGETQYF,TGTGCCACCAGTGATTCTTCCGGGACAGGGACCGGAGAGACCCAGTACTTC
many,TRBV20-1,TRBJ1-1,.,CSAGGAGTDTEAFF,TGCAGTGCCGGGGGAGCAGGGACGGACACTGAAGCTTTCTTT
.,TRBV7-3,TRBJ2-5,.,CASSVPRGFGETQYF,TGTGCCAGCAGCGTTCCCAGGGGTTTTGGGGAGACCCAGTACTTC
.,TRBV28,TRBJ2-2,.,CASLGHNTGELFF,TGTGCCAGCTTGGGGCATAACACCGGGGAGCTGTTTTTT
.,TRBV7-3,TRBJ1-6,.,CASSLGFRSPLHF,TGTGCCAGCAGCTTAGGGTTTCGCTCACCCCTCCACTTT
.,TRBV12-3/TRBV12-4,TRBJ1-5,.,CASTLGSNQPQHF,TGTGCCAGCACCCTGGGGAGCAATCAGCCCCAGCATTTT
.,TRBV6-4,TRBJ1-2,.,CASSEREGDGYTF,TGTGCCAGCAGTGAACGGGAGGGAGATGGCTACACCTTC
.,TRBV15,TRBJ2-2,TRBD2,CATSRDRGGAAGELFF,TGTGCCACCAGCAGAGATCGGGGGGGGGCGGCCGGGGAGCTGTTTTTT